The 14 T cell receptor beta chains in this list originate from one sample, sequenced in a study of early T cells in non-severe SARS-CoV-2 infection. TCRdb reanalysed the 5' RACE reads using MiXCR and keeps one entry per CDR3 protein. The sample consists of roughly 30,000 distinct CDR3 sequences, about 5% of them appearing once. Sequencing input: whole blood. Source of these receptors: an adult who was a healthcare worker with PCR-confirmed SARS-CoV-2 infection or an uninfected control (not recorded which).

This clonotype occurred a few times. The V call is TRBV14, the J call TRBJ2-3; D call uncertain. Trimming took 2 bases from V and 14 from J, leaving 11 bases between them. Germline V gene lookup returns CDR1 SGHDN and CDR2 FVKESK. This CDR3 spans 11 amino acids. CDR3 amino acids: CASSQLGRTYF. The CDR3, as DNA: TGTGCCAGCAGCCAACTCGGTCGGACGTATTTT.

This clonotype was counted at least ten times. The J gene is TRBJ1-1, the V gene TRBV24-1, with 7 bases that match TRBD1. The germline gives CDR1 KGHDR, CDR2 SFDVKD. There are 17 residues in the CDR3. V lost 4 bases, J lost 0 bases, and 10 bases stayed unmatched. The CDR3 protein is CATSECQGGRLNTEAFF. The DNA of the CDR3 is TGTGCCACCAGTGAATGCCAGGGGGGCCGGCTGAACACTGAAGCTTTCTTT.

This clonotype has at least ten counts. The genes are TRBV3-1 and TRBJ2-5, with 7 bases identical to TRBD2. J gave up 5 bases and V 1 base, and 7 bases lay outside the gene matches. The CDR3 is made up of 15 amino acids. Germline V lookup: CDR1 LGHDT, CDR2 YNNKEL (reference sequence). The CDR3, as DNA: TGTGCCAGCAGCCAAGTTTTTGGGACTATCGAGACCCAGTACTTC. It codes for CASSQVFGTIETQYF.

This clonotype appeared many times. The chain employs TRBV12-3 or TRBV12-4 and TRBJ2-2; 12 bases are shared with TRBD2. The length of the CDR3 is 15 residues. After removal of 2 bases from V and 6 bases from J, the junction contained 1 base not matched to a gene. The CDR3: CASSLPSGRAGELFF. For the CDR3, the DNA is TGTGCCAGCAGTTTACCTAGCGGGAGGGCCGGGGAGCTGTTTTTT.

This clonotype was observed many times. The chain joins TRBV12-3 or TRBV12-4 to TRBJ2-1, with 8 bases matching TRBD2. The length of the CDR3 is 12 residues. The trim removed 7 bases at V and 15 bases at J, leaving 11 bases unmatched. The CDR3 coding sequence is TGTGCCAGCACCGCCACGGGGGGGCGGCGGTTCTTC. Protein: CASTATGGRRFF.

Many counts were recorded for this clonotype. The chain recombines TRBV20-1 with TRBJ2-3; D is perhaps TRBD1 (6 bases). Looked up from germline, CDR1 is DFQATT and CDR2 is SNEGSKA (reference sequence). CDR3 size: 15 residues. Trimming stripped 0 bases from V and 7 bases from J, with 17 bases between. For the CDR3, the DNA is TGCAGTGCTAGAGACGCAGGGGCCAGCTTGAATACGCAGTATTTT. Amino acids: CSARDAGASLNTQYF.

This chain connects TRBV18 to TRBJ2-3, with a possible D match to TRBD2 (5 bases). The CDR3 length is 16 residues. Germline V gives CDR1 KGHSH, CDR2 LQKENI. Trimming shortened V by 1 base and J by 3 bases, and 14 bases separated the two germline ends. CDR3 sequence: CASSPLEVRRTDTQYF. CDR3 DNA: TGTGCCAGCTCACCACTGGAGGTGCGACGTACAGATACGCAGTATTTT.

The table lists this clonotype with a few counts. The CDR3 sequence is CASSEHDQETQYF. CDR3 nucleotides: TGTGCCAGCTCAGAACACGACCAAGAGACCCAGTACTTC. This chain joins TRBV18 and TRBJ2-5; D uncertain. Germline CDR1 and CDR2: KGHSH and LQKENI. The CDR3 is 13 residues long. Trimming cost V 5 bases and J 0 bases, with 7 bases left between them.

For the CDR3, the DNA is TGCAGTGCTAGGACAGGGAGGGCTGAAGCTTTCTTT. Translating gives CSARTGRAEAFF. The chain is built from TRBV20-1 and TRBJ1-1; TRBD1 aligns across 7 bases. CDR1 and CDR2 from the germline V gene are DFQATT and SNEGSKA (reference sequence). This CDR3 has 12 residues. The V segment lost 3 bases and the J segment 6 bases; nucleotides outside the gene matches: 4.

This clonotype was seen at least ten times. This sequence joins TRBV11-2 and TRBJ1-2; D unresolved. This CDR3 is built from 16 residues. Trimming pared 2 bases from V and 7 bases from J, leaving 20 bases between. In germline, CDR1 is SGHAT, CDR2 FQNNGV. Here the CDR3 DNA reads TGTGCCAGCAGCTTATATCCGCTGACACAGCTGTCTGGCTACACCTTC. Protein product: CASSLYPLTQLSGYTF.

This clonotype was counted many times. The V and J genes are TRBV10-2 and TRBJ1-1, with D unresolved. The CDR3 is 13 residues long. V lost 6 bases and J 1 base, leaving 9 bases between the germline ends. Germline V lookup: CDR1 WSHSY, CDR2 SAAADI. CDR3 residues: CASSAKGNTEAFF. Written as DNA, the CDR3 is TGCGCCAGCAGCGCGAAAGGGAACACTGAAGCTTTCTTT.

This clonotype was seen a few times. V gene TRBV2 combines with J gene TRBJ2-7; D ambiguous. This CDR3 spans 14 amino acids. V was clipped by 1 base and J by 4 bases, with 11 bases between them. The V gene's germline CDR1 is SNHLY and CDR2 FYNNEI. CDR3 nucleotide sequence: TGTGCCAGCAGTGAAGGGGGTAGAATATACGAGCAGTACTTC. Protein product: CASSEGGRIYEQYF.

Ten or more counts support this clonotype. One end of the junction fails to match germline, which may point to a read error. The chain employs TRBV13 and TRBJ2-3; 9 bases align to TRBD2. Germline values: CDR1 PRHDT, CDR2 FYEKMQ (reference sequence). This CDR3 contains 15 residues. CDR3 residues: CASSLGLATVDTQYF. The CDR3 region has the DNA TGTGCCAGCAGCCTAGGACTAGCGACTGTAGATACGCAGTATTTT.

The chain carries TRBV18 and TRBJ2-7; the D is unclear. Per germline, CDR1 KGHSH and CDR2 LQKENI. Trimming stripped 0 bases from V and 2 bases from J, with 5 bases between. CDR3 length: 13 amino acids. The CDR3 DNA is TGTGCCAGCTCACCACCCAGTACCTACGAGCAGTACTTC. Its translation is CASSPPSTYEQYF. Variable domain in full (rest from reference TRBV18 and TRBJ2-7): NAGVMQNPRHLVRRRGQEARLRCSPMKGHSHVYWYRQLPEEGLKFMVYLQKENIIDESGMPKERFSAEFPKEGPSILRIQQVVRGDSAAYFCASSPPSTYEQYFGPGTRLTVT.